The TCR beta chain described here comes from a study of blood T cell repertoires in COVID-19. Study-wide context: From T cells, B-cell-depleted T cells, or PBMCs came the material, which was cDNA or gDNA.

Germline assignment: CDR1 SGHRS and CDR2 YFSETQ. CDR3 length: 15 amino acids. V was trimmed by 5 bases and J by 6 bases, leaving 15 bases between them. As processed by the authors: Researchers report that nucleated cell counts were estimated from reference gene primer amplification. Only in-frame clones appear in the TCRdb table, and some are missing; sequencing was by immunoSEQ multiplex PCR. That table is the source of V, J and clone size, and D and trimming were worked out from the DNA. The sample yields roughly 49,000 clones, around 88% seen once. Source material: peripheral blood. The sequence was obtained from a woman older than 75 with acute or convalescent COVID-19. The V gene is TRBV5-1, the J gene TRBJ1-6; a possible D gene is TRBD1 (6 bases). The CDR3 bases are TGCGCCAGCAGAGATACAGGGACCTCTAATTCACCCCTCCACTTT. It encodes CASRDTGTSNSPLHF.